This T cell receptor beta chain was observed in a study of metastatic and nonmetastatic thyroid tumors. Study summary: Blood and tumor or nodule tissue repertoires from malignant and benign thyroid patients were compared.

Regarding the study as a whole: As reported, TCR beta diversity in blood and tumor was significantly higher in malignant thyroid tumors than in benign nodules.

J lost 6 bases, V lost 5 bases, and 5 bases had no gene match. Germline-derived CDR1 and CDR2 are MNHNS and SASEGT. CDR3 length: 14 residues. This clone was found many times. Its antigen is currently unknown. As originally analysed: Construction of a distant-metastasis classifier for papillary thyroid cancer relied on CDR3 differences across clinicopathological groups. TCRdb called clones again from the PCR reads with MiXCR. TCRdb assigned the V and J calls; the authors' analysis was not used. The table has some 54,000 clones, about 15% seen once; the top ten hold 2.5% to 3%. Each patient came to thyroid surgery without any prior treatment (of any kind).

The chain has TRBV6-1 and TRBJ2-2; 8 bases align to TRBD2. The specimen sequenced was blood. The receptor comes from a female donor with papillary thyroid cancer or a benign thyroid nodule (not recorded which). Some clones in this sample may be carry-over from other donors' samples. This CDR3 is CASSSREGAGELFF. The CDR3, as DNA: TGTGCCAGCAGTTCCCGGGAGGGCGCCGGGGAGCTGTTTTTT.